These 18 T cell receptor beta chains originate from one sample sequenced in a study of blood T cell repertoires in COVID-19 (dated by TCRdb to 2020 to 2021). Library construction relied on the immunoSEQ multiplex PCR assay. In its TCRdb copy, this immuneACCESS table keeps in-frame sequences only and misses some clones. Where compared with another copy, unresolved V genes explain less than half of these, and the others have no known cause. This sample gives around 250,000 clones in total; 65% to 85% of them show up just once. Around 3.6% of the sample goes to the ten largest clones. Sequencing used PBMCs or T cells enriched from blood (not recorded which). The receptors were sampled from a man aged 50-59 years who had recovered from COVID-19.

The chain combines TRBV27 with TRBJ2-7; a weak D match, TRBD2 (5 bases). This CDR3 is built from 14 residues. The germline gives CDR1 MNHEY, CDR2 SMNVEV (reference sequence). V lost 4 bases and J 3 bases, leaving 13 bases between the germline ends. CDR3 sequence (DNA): TGTGCCAGCAGTTCCGGGATAATCTTCTACGAGCAGTACTTC. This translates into CASSSGIIFYEQYF.

CDR3 coding DNA: TGTGCCAGCAGTGAAGCAGTCAGGAACGAGCAGTACTTC. Translated: CASSEAVRNEQYF. The chain recombines TRBV2 with TRBJ2-7; no firm D call. The CDR3 has 13 amino acids. The V and J ends lost 0 bases and 5 bases respectively, with 8 bases between them. Germline assignment: CDR1 SNHLY and CDR2 FYNNEI.

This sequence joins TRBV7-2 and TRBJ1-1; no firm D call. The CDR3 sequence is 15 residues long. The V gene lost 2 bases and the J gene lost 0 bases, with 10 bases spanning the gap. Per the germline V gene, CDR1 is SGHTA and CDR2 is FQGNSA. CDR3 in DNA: TGTGCCAGCAGCTTACGGTCAAGAGTGAACACTGAAGCTTTCTTT. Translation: CASSLRSRVNTEAFF.

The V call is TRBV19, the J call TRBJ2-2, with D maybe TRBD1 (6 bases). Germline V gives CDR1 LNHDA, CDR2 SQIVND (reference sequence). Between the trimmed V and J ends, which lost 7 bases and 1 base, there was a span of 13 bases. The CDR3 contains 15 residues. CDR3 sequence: CASNPDRLNTGELFF. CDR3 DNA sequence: TGTGCCAGTAACCCCGACAGGTTGAACACCGGGGAGCTGTTTTTT.

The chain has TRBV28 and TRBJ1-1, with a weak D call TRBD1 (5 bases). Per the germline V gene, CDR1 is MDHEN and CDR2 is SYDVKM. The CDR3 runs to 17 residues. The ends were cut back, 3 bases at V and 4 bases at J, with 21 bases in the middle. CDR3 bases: TGTGCCAGCAGTTTCGTAAGGGGCCTCAGTCATATCACTGAAGCTTTCTTT. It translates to CASSFVRGLSHITEAFF.

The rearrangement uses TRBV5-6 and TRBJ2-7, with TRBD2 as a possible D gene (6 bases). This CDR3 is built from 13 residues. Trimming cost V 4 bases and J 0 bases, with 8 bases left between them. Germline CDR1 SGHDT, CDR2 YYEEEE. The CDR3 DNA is TGTGCCAGCAGCCTAGCGATCTCCTACGAGCAGTACTTC. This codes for CASSLAISYEQYF.

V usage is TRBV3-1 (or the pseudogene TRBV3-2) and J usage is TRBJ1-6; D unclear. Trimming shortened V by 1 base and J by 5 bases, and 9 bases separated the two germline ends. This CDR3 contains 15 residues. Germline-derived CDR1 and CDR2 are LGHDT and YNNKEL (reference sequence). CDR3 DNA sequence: TGTGCCAGCAGCCAAGGCCGAGGAAATAATTCACCCCTCCACTTT. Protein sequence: CASSQGRGNNSPLHF.

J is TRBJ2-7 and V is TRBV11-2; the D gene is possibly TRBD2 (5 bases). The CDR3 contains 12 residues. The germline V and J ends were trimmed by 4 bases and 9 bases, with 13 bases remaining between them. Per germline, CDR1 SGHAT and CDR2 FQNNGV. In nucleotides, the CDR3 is TGTGCCAGCAGCTACCGGGATCTGGGGCAGTACTTC. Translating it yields CASSYRDLGQYF.

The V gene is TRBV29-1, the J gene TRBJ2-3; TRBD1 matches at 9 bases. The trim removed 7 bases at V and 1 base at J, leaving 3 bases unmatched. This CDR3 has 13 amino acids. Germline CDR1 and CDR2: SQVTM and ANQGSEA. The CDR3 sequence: CSAGDRGTDTQYF. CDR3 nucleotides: TGCAGCGCCGGGGACAGGGGCACAGATACGCAGTATTTT.

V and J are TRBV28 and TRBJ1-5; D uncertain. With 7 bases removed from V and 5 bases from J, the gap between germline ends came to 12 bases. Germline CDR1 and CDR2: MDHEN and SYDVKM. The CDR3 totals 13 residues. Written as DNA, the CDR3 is TGTGCCAGCAAGATGACACCAGATCAGCCCCAGCATTTT. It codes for CASKMTPDQPQHF.

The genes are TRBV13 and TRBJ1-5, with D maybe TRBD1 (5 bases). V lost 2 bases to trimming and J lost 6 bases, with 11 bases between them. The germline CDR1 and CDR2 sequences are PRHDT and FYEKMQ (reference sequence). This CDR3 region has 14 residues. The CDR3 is CASSLRGMAQPQHF. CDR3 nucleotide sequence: TGTGCCAGCAGCTTAAGGGGTATGGCTCAGCCCCAGCATTTT.

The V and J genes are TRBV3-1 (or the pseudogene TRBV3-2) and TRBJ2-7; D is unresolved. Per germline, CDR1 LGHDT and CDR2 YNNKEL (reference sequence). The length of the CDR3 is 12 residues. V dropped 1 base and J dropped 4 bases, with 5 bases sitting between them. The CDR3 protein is CASSQANYEQYF. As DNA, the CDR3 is TGTGCCAGCAGCCAAGCAAATTACGAGCAGTACTTC.

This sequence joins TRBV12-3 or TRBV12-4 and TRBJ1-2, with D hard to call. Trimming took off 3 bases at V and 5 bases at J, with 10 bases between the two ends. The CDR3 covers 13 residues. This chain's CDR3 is CASSLGTGYGYTF. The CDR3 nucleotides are TGTGCCAGCAGTTTGGGCACGGGGTATGGCTACACCTTC.

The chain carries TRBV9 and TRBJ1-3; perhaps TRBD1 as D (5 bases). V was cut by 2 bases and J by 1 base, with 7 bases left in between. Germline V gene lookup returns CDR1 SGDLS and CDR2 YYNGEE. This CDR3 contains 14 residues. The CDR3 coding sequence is TGTGCCAGCAGCGTCCAGGGATCTGGAAACACCATATATTTT. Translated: CASSVQGSGNTIYF.

The DNA for the CDR3 is TGTGCTAGTGGCGAACCGGGACTGCCGGCGCGTGAGCAGTTCTTC. Protein: CASGEPGLPAREQFF. The genes are TRBV12-5 and TRBJ2-1; tentative D call: TRBD2 (6 bases). Trimming shortened V by 6 bases and J by 9 bases, and 21 bases separated the two germline ends. Per germline, CDR1 LGHNT and CDR2 FRNRAP. The CDR3 runs to 15 residues.

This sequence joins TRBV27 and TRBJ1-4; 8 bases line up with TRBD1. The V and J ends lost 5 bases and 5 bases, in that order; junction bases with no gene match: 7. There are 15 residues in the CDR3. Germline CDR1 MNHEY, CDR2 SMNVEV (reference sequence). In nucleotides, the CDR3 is TGTGCCAGCAGTCCCAGGGGGCTAAGGAATGAAAAACTGTTTTTT. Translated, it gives CASSPRGLRNEKLFF.

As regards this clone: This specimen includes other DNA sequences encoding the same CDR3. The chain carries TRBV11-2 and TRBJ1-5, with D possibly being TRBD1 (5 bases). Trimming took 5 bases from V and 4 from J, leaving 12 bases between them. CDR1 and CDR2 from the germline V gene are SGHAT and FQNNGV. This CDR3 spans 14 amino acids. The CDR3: CASSLGGGNQPQHF. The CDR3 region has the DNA TGTGCCAGCAGCCTCGGGGGGGGTAATCAGCCCCAGCATTTT.

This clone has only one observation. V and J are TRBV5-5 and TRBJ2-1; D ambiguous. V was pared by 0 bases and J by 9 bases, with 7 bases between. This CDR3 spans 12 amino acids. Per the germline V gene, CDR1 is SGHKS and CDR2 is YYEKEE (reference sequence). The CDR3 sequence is CASSLVIGEQFF. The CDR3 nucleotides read TGTGCCAGCAGCTTGGTGATCGGTGAGCAGTTCTTC.